These T cell receptor beta chains were read from a single sample in a study of OX40 agonist ivuxolimab in advanced cancers. The data were produced by immunoSEQ multiplex PCR, yet TCRdb's version contains in-frame clones alone and is incomplete. The sample contains around 46,000 clones, around nine tenths of which appear only once. Sequencing used CD4+ or CD8+ T cells sorted from blood, obtained in a trial of the OX40 agonist ivuxolimab. The receptor source for this set is an adult with an advanced solid tumor such as melanoma, head and neck, liver or kidney cancer. The CDR3 runs from the conserved cysteine through the conserved F or W. D genes are given only for firm matches. Clone size is given for some rows only: seen once, a few or many times, or a class if the clone is expanded.

>TRBJ1-2|-|-|TRBV7-9
CASSLSQGDGYTF
TGTGCCAGCAGCTTATCACAGGGCGATGGCTACACCTTC
>TRBJ2-3|-|-|TRBV9
CASSPGGGGSTDTQYF
TGTGCCAGCAGCCCAGGGGGCGGGGGAAGCACAGATACGCAGTATTTT
>TRBJ1-6|-|-|TRBV11-3
CASSLVHGAPLHF
TGTGCCAGCAGCTTAGTCCACGGAGCACCCCTCCACTTT
>TRBJ1-1|TRBD1|once|TRBV29-1
CSVVGQGAEVTTEAFF
TGCAGCGTTGTGGGACAGGGGGCGGAGGTGACCACTGAAGCTTTCTTT
>TRBJ2-1|TRBD1|-|TRBV5-6
CASSYRGDYNEQFF
TGTGCCAGCAGCTACAGGGGAGACTACAATGAGCAGTTCTTC
>TRBJ2-7|-|-|TRBV19
CASSIQGGTYEQYF
TGTGCCAGTAGTATACAGGGGGGAACCTACGAGCAGTACTTC
>TRBJ1-1|TRBD1|-|TRBV5-4
CASSLEGAFPNTEAFF
TGTGCCAGCAGCTTGGAGGGGGCCTTCCCGAACACTGAAGCTTTCTTT
>TRBJ2-1|TRBD1|-|TRBV5-1
CASSLAGQGKIEQFF
TGCGCCAGCAGCTTGGCTGGACAGGGCAAGATTGAGCAGTTCTTC
>TRBJ1-1|-|-|TRBV13
CASSPQLSTEAFF
TGTGCCAGCAGCCCCCAGTTGTCCACTGAAGCTTTCTTT
>TRBJ2-1|-|-|TRBV27
CASSLRAEQFF
TGTGCCAGCAGCCTACGCGCCGAGCAGTTCTTC
>TRBJ2-7|-|-|TRBV7-3
CASSSPLRTNYEQYF
TGTGCCAGCAGCTCCCCGCTCAGGACTAATTACGAGCAGTACTTC
>TRBJ2-3|-|-|TRBV6-5
CASSYQGPSTDTQYF
TGTGCCAGCAGTTACCAGGGGCCTAGCACAGATACGCAGTATTTT
>TRBJ1-1|-|-|TRBV9
CASSEDRSNTEAFF
TGTGCCAGCAGCGAGGACAGATCCAACACTGAAGCTTTCTTT
>TRBJ2-7|TRBD1|-|TRBV7-9
CASSHAIPGTGGYEQYF
TGTGCCAGCAGCCACGCCATTCCCGGGACAGGGGGCTACGAGCAGTACTTC
>TRBJ2-3|-|-|TRBV5-8
CASSFLDDRYSTDTQYF
TGTGCCAGCAGCTTCCTTGATGACAGATATAGCACAGATACGCAGTATTTT
>TRBJ2-7|-|-|TRBV5-6
CASSLGIVGLPDEQYF
TGTGCCAGCAGCTTGGGGATAGTGGGGCTTCCTGACGAGCAGTACTTC
>TRBJ2-1|-|-|TRBV11-2
CASSTGQRLHFDEQFF
TGTGCCAGCAGCACCGGACAGCGACTACATTTCGATGAGCAGTTCTTC
>TRBJ2-1|-|-|TRBV6-5
CASTQGENEQFF
TGTGCCAGCACCCAAGGTGAGAATGAGCAGTTCTTC
>TRBJ2-1|-|-|TRBV7-9
CASSLGEKGYNEQFF
TGTGCCAGCAGCTTAGGGGAGAAGGGGTACAATGAGCAGTTCTTC
>TRBJ2-7|-|-|TRBV6-1
CASIGSDYEQYF
TGTGCCTCCATTGGTAGTGACTACGAGCAGTACTTC
>TRBJ1-2|-|few|TRBV6-5
CASRRLGGEDRGYTF
TGTGCCAGCAGACGCCTCGGGGGGGAGGATAGAGGCTACACCTTC
>TRBJ2-3|TRBD1|-|TRBV2
CASSSWTGGRDTQYF
TGTGCCAGCAGTTCCTGGACAGGGGGCAGGGATACGCAGTATTTT
>TRBJ1-1|TRBD1|-|TRBV4-1
CASSQDGTGGTEAFF
TGCGCCAGCAGCCAAGATGGGACAGGGGGCACTGAAGCTTTCTTT
>TRBJ2-7|-|-|TRBV5-8
CASSLSSMAYEQYF
TGTGCCAGCAGCTTGTCCAGCATGGCCTACGAGCAGTACTTC